What follows describes a single T cell receptor (beta chain). The data were taken from a study of chemoradiotherapy in HPV16-positive cancers. Trimming pared 5 bases from V and 10 bases from J, leaving 27 bases between. This CDR3 region has 17 residues. Germline assignment: CDR1 SGHTA and CDR2 FQGNSA. Assay used: immunoSEQ multiplex PCR; TCRdb lists only in-frame clones, some missing. The sample lists fewer than 40,000 clones, about nine tenths occurring once. The sequence derives from a human donor with HPV-associated anogenital cancer. The V call is TRBV7-2, the J call TRBJ2-1; D is ambiguous. The sequences come from blood, collected from a patient who underwent chemoradiotherapy. In DNA form, the CDR3 reads TGTGCCAGCAGCCAAAGCCCCCAACGAGCCCCCTCTGGGGAGCAGTTCTTC. Amino acid sequence: CASSQSPQRAPSGEQFF.